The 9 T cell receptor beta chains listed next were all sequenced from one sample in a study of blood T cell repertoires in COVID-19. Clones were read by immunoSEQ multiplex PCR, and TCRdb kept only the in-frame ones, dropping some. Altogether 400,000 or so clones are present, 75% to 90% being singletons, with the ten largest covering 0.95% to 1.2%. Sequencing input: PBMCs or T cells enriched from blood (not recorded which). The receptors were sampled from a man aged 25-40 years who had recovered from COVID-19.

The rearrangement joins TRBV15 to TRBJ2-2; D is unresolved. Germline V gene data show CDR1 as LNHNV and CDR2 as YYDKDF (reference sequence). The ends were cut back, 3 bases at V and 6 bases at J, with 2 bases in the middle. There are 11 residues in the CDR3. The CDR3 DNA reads TGTGCCACCAGCAGCGCCGGGGAGCTGTTTTTT. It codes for CATSSAGELFF.

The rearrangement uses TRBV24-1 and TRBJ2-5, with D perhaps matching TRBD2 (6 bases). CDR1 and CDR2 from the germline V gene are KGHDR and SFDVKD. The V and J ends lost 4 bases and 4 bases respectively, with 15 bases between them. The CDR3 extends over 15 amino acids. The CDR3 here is CATSEGLKYLETQYF. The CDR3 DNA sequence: TGTGCCACCAGTGAAGGACTAAAATATTTAGAGACCCAGTACTTC.

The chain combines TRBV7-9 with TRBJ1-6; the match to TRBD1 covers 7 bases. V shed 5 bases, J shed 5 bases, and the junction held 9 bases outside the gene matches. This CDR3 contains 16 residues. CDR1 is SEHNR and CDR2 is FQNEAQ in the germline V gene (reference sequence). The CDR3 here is CASSPQPGTDNSPLHF. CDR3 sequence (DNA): TGTGCCAGCAGCCCACAGCCCGGGACAGATAATTCACCCCTCCACTTT.

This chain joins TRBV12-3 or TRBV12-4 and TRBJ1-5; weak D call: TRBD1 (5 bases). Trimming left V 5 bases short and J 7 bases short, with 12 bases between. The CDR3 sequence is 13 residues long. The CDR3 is CASSITGNQPQHF. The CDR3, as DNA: TGTGCCAGCAGTATTACAGGTAACCAGCCCCAGCATTTT.

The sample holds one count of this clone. This CDR3 is CASSLVQGALKTQYF. CDR3 nucleotide sequence: TGCGCCAGCAGCTTGGTTCAGGGGGCTTTGAAGACCCAGTACTTC. The V gene is TRBV5-1, the J gene TRBJ2-5; 8 nucleotides agree with TRBD1. CDR3 length: 15 residues. The trim removed 0 bases at V and 6 bases at J, leaving 7 bases unmatched. Germline lookup yields CDR1 SGHRS and CDR2 YFSETQ.

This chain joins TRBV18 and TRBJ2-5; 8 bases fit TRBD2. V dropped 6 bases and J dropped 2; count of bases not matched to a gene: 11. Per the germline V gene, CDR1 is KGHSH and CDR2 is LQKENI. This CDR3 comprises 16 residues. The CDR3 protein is CASSPGTGGGQETQYF. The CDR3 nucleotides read TGTGCCAGCTCCCCCGGGACGGGAGGGGGTCAAGAGACCCAGTACTTC.

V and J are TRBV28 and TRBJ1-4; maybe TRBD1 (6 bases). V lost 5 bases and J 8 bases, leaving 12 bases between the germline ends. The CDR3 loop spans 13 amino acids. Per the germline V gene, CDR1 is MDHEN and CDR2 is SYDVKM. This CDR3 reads CASSRAGAEKLFF. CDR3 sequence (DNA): TGTGCCAGCAGTAGAGCGGGGGCCGAAAAACTGTTTTTT.

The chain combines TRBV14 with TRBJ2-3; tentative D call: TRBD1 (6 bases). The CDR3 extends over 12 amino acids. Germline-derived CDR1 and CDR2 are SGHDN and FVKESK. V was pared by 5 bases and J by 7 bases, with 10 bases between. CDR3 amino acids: CASSYGTNTQYF. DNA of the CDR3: TGTGCCAGCAGCTATGGGACAAATACGCAGTATTTT.

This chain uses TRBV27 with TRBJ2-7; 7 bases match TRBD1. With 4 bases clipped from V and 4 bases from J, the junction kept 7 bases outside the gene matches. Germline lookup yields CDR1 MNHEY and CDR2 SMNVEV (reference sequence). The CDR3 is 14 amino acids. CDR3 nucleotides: TGTGCCAGCAGTTCTGTGACAGGGCGGTACGAGCAGTACTTC. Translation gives CASSSVTGRYEQYF.